Shown below are 18 T cell receptor beta chains from a single sample sequenced in a study of cytomegalovirus exposure and HLA in healthy donors. The primer mix had 60 Vbeta and 13 Jbeta primers. Libraries were prepared by immunoSEQ multiplex PCR; TCRdb keeps only in-frame clonotypes and omits some of them. The data show some 89,000 clones, 81% seen once. Specimen: PBMCs. The origin of the receptors is a woman in her thirties in good health and CMV-seronegative.

This clone was counted a few times. The J gene is TRBJ2-5, the V gene TRBV30, with a possible D match to TRBD1 (5 bases). The germline gives CDR1 GTSNPN, CDR2 SVGIG (reference sequence). This CDR3 is 18 amino acids long. V lost 3 bases and J 5 bases, leaving 28 bases between the germline ends. The CDR3 DNA is TGTGCCTGGAGGCCCAGGGTGGCGAGAAGAACCCCCGTGGAGACCCAGTACTTC. Amino acid sequence: CAWRPRVARRTPVETQYF. Full variable domain (outside the CDR3, taken from reference TRBV30 and TRBJ2-5): SQTIHQWPATLVQPVGSPLSLECTVEGTSNPNLYWYRQAAGRGLQLLFYSVGIGQISSEVPQNLSASRPQDRQFILSSKKLLLSDSGFYLCAWRPRVARRTPVETQYFGPGTRLLVL.

The V call is TRBV4-2, the J call TRBJ2-3; perhaps TRBD2 as D (6 bases). From germline, CDR1 is LGHNA and CDR2 YNFKEQ. This CDR3 contains 14 residues. V shed 4 bases and J shed 6 bases, with 14 bases lying between them. CDR3 sequence: CASSPGLREDTQYF. DNA for the CDR3: TGTGCCAGCAGCCCGGGACTCAGGGAGGATACGCAGTATTTT.

V gene TRBV6-1 combines with J gene TRBJ1-1, with 10 bases aligning to TRBD1. Germline V gene sequence: CDR1 MNHNS, CDR2 SASEGT. J lost 10 bases, V lost 2 bases, and 7 bases had no gene match. This CDR3 comprises 14 residues. DNA of the CDR3: TGTGCCAGCAGTGAATCCGGACAGGGGGATACAGCTTTCTTT. Translated: CASSESGQGDTAFF.

The chain combines TRBV7-9 with TRBJ2-7, with 9 bases lining up with TRBD1. After removal of 5 bases from V and 1 base from J, the junction contained 9 bases not matched to a gene. The CDR3 has 16 residues. CDR1 is SEHNR and CDR2 is FQNEAQ in the germline V gene (reference sequence). The CDR3 coding sequence is TGTGCCAGCAGCCTGTACAGGGGGCTAAGGTCCTACGAGCAGTACTTC. It yields the protein CASSLYRGLRSYEQYF.

About this clone itself: Other DNA sequences within the sample encode an identical CDR3. The chain is built from TRBV5-8 and TRBJ2-7; D is perhaps TRBD1 (6 bases). From germline, CDR1 is SGHTS and CDR2 YDEGEE. The CDR3 totals 14 residues. V lost 4 bases and J lost 10, with 21 bases in between. CDR3: CASSPDSPRQEQYF. The CDR3 DNA is TGTGCCAGCAGCCCGGACAGCCCCCGTCAGGAACAGTACTTC.

Note on this clone: A read error may account for a junction end that differs from germline. The J gene is TRBJ2-3, the V gene TRBV7-9, with 8 positions matching TRBD2. Looked up from germline, CDR1 is SEHNR and CDR2 is FQNEAQ (reference sequence). The CDR3 sequence is 17 residues long. The CDR3 loop is CSSSGGRTETLTDTQYF. CDR3 nucleotides: TGTTCCAGCAGCGGGGGCAGGACGGAGACACTCACAGATACGCAGTATTTT.

The chain couples TRBV2 to TRBJ2-3; D is perhaps TRBD2 (5 bases). Between the trimmed V and J ends, which lost 4 bases and 6 bases, there was a span of 5 bases. CDR1 and CDR2 from the germline V gene are SNHLY and FYNNEI. CDR3 length: 11 amino acids. Here the CDR3 reads CASSAGDTQYF. As DNA, the CDR3 is TGTGCCAGCAGTGCGGGGGATACGCAGTATTTT.

The chain recombines TRBV19 with TRBJ2-1; 9 nucleotides line up with TRBD2. Per the germline V gene, CDR1 is LNHDA and CDR2 is SQIVND (reference sequence). With V trimmed by 3 bases and J by 7 bases, 13 bases remained unmatched. The CDR3 is made up of 17 amino acids. As DNA, the CDR3 is TGTGCCAGTAGTATTTTTCTGCGGGAGGGCCCGGGGAATGAGCAGTTCTTC. Translated, it gives CASSIFLREGPGNEQFF.

The chain uses TRBV30 and TRBJ2-7; D uncertain. The CDR3 runs 15 residues. Germline loops: CDR1 GTSNPN, CDR2 SVGIG (reference sequence). Trimming shortened V by 2 bases and J by 3 bases, and 17 bases separated the two germline ends. CDR3 region: CAWSSTTVLFYEQYF. The CDR3 DNA is TGTGCCTGGAGTTCCACCACGGTCCTTTTCTACGAGCAGTACTTC.

This clone appeared a single time. The rearrangement uses TRBV7-9 and TRBJ2-7; D may be TRBD1 (6 bases). In germline, CDR1 is SEHNR, CDR2 FQNEAQ (reference sequence). The V end lost 7 bases, the J end lost 0 bases, and 25 bases lay between the germline ends. The CDR3 runs 18 residues. CDR3 residues: CASTSEGEIGAHSYEQYF. CDR3 nucleotides: TGTGCCAGCACATCCGAGGGGGAAATCGGAGCTCACTCCTACGAGCAGTACTTC.

V gene TRBV2 combines with J gene TRBJ1-5; TRBD1 is a possible D gene (6 bases). The CDR3 runs to 16 residues. V gave up 6 bases and J gave up 2 bases, with 17 bases separating them. Germline assignment: CDR1 SNHLY and CDR2 FYNNEI. The CDR3 DNA reads TGTGCCAGCAGCGCCCCGGGGGGGCGGGGCAATCAGCCCCAGCATTTT. It encodes CASSAPGGRGNQPQHF.

The CDR3 is CASSPIGISNQPQHF. The CDR3, as DNA: TGTGCCAGCAGCCCTATCGGGATTAGCAATCAGCCCCAGCATTTT. This rearrangement joins TRBV5-5 to TRBJ1-5; D is uncertain. The CDR3 totals 15 residues. Germline assignment: CDR1 SGHKS and CDR2 YYEKEE (reference sequence). Between the trimmed V and J ends, which lost 4 bases and 0 bases, there was a span of 11 bases. The full variable domain, rest sourced from reference TRBV5-5 and TRBJ1-5, is DAGVTQSPTHLIKTRGQQVTLRCSPISGHKSVSWYQQVLGQGPQFIFQYYEKEERGRGNFPDRFSARQFPNYSSELNVNALLLGDSALYLCASSPIGISNQPQHFGDGTRLSIL.

DNA of the CDR3: TGTGCCAGCAGTGGCACCGGGACTAGCGGGAGAAAGAGTTCCTACAATGAGCAGTTCTTC. Its protein is CASSGTGTSGRKSSYNEQFF. This chain links TRBV2 with TRBJ2-1; 14 nucleotides line up with TRBD2. Trimming cost V 4 bases and J 1 base; bases outside gene matches: 12. CDR1 is SNHLY, CDR2 FYNNEI, per germline. The CDR3 runs 20 residues.

In nucleotides, the CDR3 is TGCGCCAGCAGCGTCAATCCGGGACAGGGGGTTACCGGGGAGCTGTTTTTT. Protein product: CASSVNPGQGVTGELFF. The genes are TRBV5-1 and TRBJ2-2; 11 bases fit TRBD1. V lost 4 bases, J lost 5 bases, and 10 bases stayed unmatched. Germline loops: CDR1 SGHRS, CDR2 YFSETQ. This CDR3 is 17 amino acids long.

The chain uses TRBV28 and TRBJ2-3; 8 bases map to TRBD2. V shed 5 bases, J shed 4 bases, and the junction held 11 bases outside the gene matches. The germline V gene encodes CDR1 MDHEN and CDR2 SYDVKM. There are 16 residues in the CDR3. CDR3 region: CASSHSSGRMADTQYF. The CDR3 DNA reads TGTGCCAGCAGTCATTCGAGCGGGAGAATGGCAGATACGCAGTATTTT.

The chain uses TRBV14 and TRBJ1-4, with TRBD1 matching over 7 bases. The trim removed 4 bases at V and 8 bases at J, leaving 13 bases unmatched. CDR3 length: 16 amino acids. In germline, CDR1 is SGHDN, CDR2 FVKESK. The CDR3 loop reads CASSPSSTGWAEKLFF. The CDR3 bases are TGTGCCAGCAGCCCGAGTTCGACAGGGTGGGCCGAAAAACTGTTTTTT.

This chain uses TRBV5-1 with TRBJ2-2, with 8 nucleotides matching TRBD1. The length of the CDR3 is 15 residues. V shed 3 bases, J shed 4 bases, and the junction held 5 bases outside the gene matches. Germline CDR1 reads SGHRS; CDR2 reads YFSETQ. CDR3 sequence reads: CASSSSTGATGELFF. The CDR3 DNA reads as TGCGCCAGCAGCTCCTCGACAGGGGCCACCGGGGAGCTGTTTTTT.

The gene calls are TRBV7-9 and TRBJ1-1; 8 nucleotides line up with TRBD1. The J segment lost 4 bases and the V segment lost 3 bases, leaving 7 bases of the junction unmatched. The CDR3 is made up of 15 amino acids. From germline, CDR1 is SEHNR and CDR2 FQNEAQ (reference sequence). The CDR3 spells CASSLAGGGGTEAFF. The CDR3 nucleotides are TGTGCCAGCAGCTTGGCAGGGGGCGGAGGCACTGAAGCTTTCTTT. Complete variable domain (other parts from reference TRBV7-9 and TRBJ1-1): DTGVSQNPRHKITKRGQNVTFRCDPISEHNRLYWYRQTLGQGPEFLTYFQNEAQLEKSRLLSDRFSAERPKGSFSTLEIQRTEQGDSAMYLCASSLAGGGGTEAFFGQGTRLTVV.